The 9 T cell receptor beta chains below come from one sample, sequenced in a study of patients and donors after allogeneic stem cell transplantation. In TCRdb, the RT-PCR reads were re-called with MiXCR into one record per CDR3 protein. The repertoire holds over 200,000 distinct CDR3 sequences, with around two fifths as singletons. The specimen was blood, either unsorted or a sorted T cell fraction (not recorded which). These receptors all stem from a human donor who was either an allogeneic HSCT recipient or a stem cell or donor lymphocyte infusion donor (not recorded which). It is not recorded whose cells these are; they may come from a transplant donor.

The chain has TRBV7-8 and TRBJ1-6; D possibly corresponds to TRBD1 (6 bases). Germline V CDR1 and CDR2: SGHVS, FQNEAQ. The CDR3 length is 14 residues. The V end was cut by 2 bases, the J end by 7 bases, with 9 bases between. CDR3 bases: TGTGCCAGCAGCTTAACGGACAGCAATTCACCCCTCCACTTT. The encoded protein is CASSLTDSNSPLHF.

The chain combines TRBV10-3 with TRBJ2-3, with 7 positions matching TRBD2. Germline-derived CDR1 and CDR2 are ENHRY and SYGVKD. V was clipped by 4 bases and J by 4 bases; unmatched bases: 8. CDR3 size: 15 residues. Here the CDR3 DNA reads TGTGCCATCAGTGTCCGGGGGGACCCTGCAGATACGCAGTATTTT. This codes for CAISVRGDPADTQYF.

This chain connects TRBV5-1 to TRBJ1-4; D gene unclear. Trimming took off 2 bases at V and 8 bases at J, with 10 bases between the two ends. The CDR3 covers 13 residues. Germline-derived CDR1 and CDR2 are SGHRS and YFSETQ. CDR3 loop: CASSFDGREKLFF. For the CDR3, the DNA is TGCGCCAGCAGCTTCGACGGGAGGGAAAAACTGTTTTTT.

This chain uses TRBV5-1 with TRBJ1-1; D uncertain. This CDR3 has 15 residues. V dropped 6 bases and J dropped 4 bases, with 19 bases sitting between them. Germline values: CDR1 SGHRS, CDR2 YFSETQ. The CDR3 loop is CASTLGFVWSTEAFF. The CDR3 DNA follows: TGCGCCAGCACCCTCGGGTTTGTGTGGAGCACTGAAGCTTTCTTT.

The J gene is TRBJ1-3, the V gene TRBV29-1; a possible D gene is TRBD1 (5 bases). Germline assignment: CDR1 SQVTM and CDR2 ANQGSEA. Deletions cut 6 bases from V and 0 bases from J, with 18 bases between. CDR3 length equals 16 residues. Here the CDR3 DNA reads TGCAGCGTAGCTGGAGGGGTCTCCTCCTCTGGAAACACCATATATTTT. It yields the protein CSVAGGVSSSGNTIYF.

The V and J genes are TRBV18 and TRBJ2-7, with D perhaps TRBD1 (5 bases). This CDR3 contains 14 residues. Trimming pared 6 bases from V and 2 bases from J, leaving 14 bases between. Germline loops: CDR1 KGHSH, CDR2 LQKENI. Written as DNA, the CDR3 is TGTGCCAGCTCCTTCCCTCAGACAGCCTACGAGCAGTACTTC. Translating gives CASSFPQTAYEQYF.

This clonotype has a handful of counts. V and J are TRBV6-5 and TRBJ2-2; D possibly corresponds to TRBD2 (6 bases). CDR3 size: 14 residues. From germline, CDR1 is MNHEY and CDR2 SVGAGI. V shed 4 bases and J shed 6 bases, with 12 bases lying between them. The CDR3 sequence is CASSSPTSPGELFF. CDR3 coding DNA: TGTGCCAGCAGTTCCCCAACTAGCCCCGGGGAGCTGTTTTTT.

Written as DNA, the CDR3 is TGTGCCAGTAGTGTCCAACACGCGAACACCGGGGAGCTGTTTTTT. Its translation is CASSVQHANTGELFF. The chain recombines TRBV19 with TRBJ2-2; no clear D gene. CDR1 is LNHDA, CDR2 SQIVND, per germline (reference sequence). Deletions cut 5 bases from V and 0 bases from J, with 10 bases between. There are 15 residues in the CDR3.

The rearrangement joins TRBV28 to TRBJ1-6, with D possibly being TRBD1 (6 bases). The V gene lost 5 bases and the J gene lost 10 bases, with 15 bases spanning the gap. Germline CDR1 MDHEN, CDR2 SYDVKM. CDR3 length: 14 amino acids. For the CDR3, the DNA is TGTGCCAGCAGTCAATGGGGGCCGCGGTCACCCCTCCACTTT. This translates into CASSQWGPRSPLHF.